This TCR beta chain was found in a study of blood T cells in healthy people across ages. The study's findings and limits: Getting older went along with TCR beta diversity per million T cells dropping roughly linearly. PBMCs left unsorted prevented a conclusive naive versus antigen-experienced comparison.

Combining a sample-barcoded 5' primer with a J-beta primer mix, a second PCR ran for about 6 to 12 cycles. Each CDR3 protein is one row after TCRdb ran MiXCR on the 5' RACE reads. The sample yields about 1.1 million distinct CDR3 sequences, more than 30% seen once. Healthy Caucasian individuals from Russia aged roughly 6 to 90 served as donors. The CDR3 runs to 14 residues. From germline, CDR1 is SGDLS and CDR2 YYNGEE. V dropped 0 bases and J dropped 7; count of bases not matched to a gene: 3. This clonotype was recorded a few times. Its specificity is unknown. This chain uses TRBV9 with TRBJ2-1; 8 positions match TRBD2. This clonotype originated in a man younger than 35 in good health. The sequenced material came from blood. The CDR3 protein is CASSVGGGSNEQFF. Written as DNA, the CDR3 is TGTGCCAGCAGCGTAGGCGGGGGGTCGAATGAGCAGTTCTTC.